This T cell receptor (beta chain) was captured by sequencing in a study of early T cells in non-severe SARS-CoV-2 infection. Study-wide results and caveats: Matching results from VDJdb favored anti-spike CD8 responses, leaving private and CD4 specificities undetected.

The CDR3 sequence is 16 residues long. Germline values: CDR1 MNHEY, CDR2 SVGEGT. With V trimmed by 6 bases and J by 0 bases, 8 bases remained unmatched. Individual cDNA molecules carried attached unique molecular identifiers. Via MiXCR, TCRdb re-called the 5' RACE reads, giving one row per CDR3 protein. The sample lists tens of thousands of distinct CDR3 sequences, 9.5% to 15% occurring once. This clonotype has only a few counts. Its antigen is currently unknown. The TCR comes from an adult who was a healthcare worker with PCR-confirmed SARS-CoV-2 infection or an uninfected control (not recorded which). Specimen: whole blood, collected at baseline. This rearrangement joins TRBV6-2 or TRBV6-3 to TRBJ2-1, with 7 positions matching TRBD2. The CDR3 DNA reads as TGTGCCAGCAGACTCGATCTAGCGGTCTCCTACAATGAGCAGTTCTTC. Its translation is CASRLDLAVSYNEQFF.